The 15 T cell receptor beta chains reported below all come from one sample, sequenced in a study of CD8+ T cells in alopecia areata. Specified treatment: oral pan-JAK inhibitor, 5-10 mg twice daily. Extracted RNA was reverse transcribed into cDNA, the sequencing template. Repertoires were generated with immunoSEQ multiplex PCR, while TCRdb's copy carries only in-frame clones and drops some. The repertoire has 200,000 to 250,000 clones, more than 45% of them found once; the top ten carry 1.6%. The specimen comprised CD4+ T cells sorted from blood, sampled at week 4, from a patient treated with tofacitinib. The receptors here all came from a human donor with alopecia areata.

This clone was picked up a small number of times. The chain combines TRBV7-9 with TRBJ1-3; D unclear. The CDR3 consists of 18 residues. Germline values: CDR1 SEHNR, CDR2 FQNEAQ (reference sequence). Trimming shortened V by 5 bases and J by 0 bases, and 20 bases separated the two germline ends. The CDR3 nucleotides read TGTGCCAGCAGCGATTTACTCCCCAGGCACAGCTCTGGAAACACCATATATTTT. This encodes CASSDLLPRHSSGNTIYF. Full variable domain (remainder filled in from reference TRBV7-9 and TRBJ1-3): DTGVSQNPRHKITKRGQNVTFRCDPISEHNRLYWYRQTLGQGPEFLTYFQNEAQLEKSRLLSDRFSAERPKGSFSTLEIQRTEQGDSAMYLCASSDLLPRHSSGNTIYFGEGSWLTVV.

The chain couples TRBV9 to TRBJ2-1; 8 nucleotides match TRBD2. Germline values: CDR1 SGDLS, CDR2 YYNGEE. Germline trimming cut 2 bases from V and 2 bases from J; bases unmatched to any gene: 6. This CDR3 contains 16 residues. The CDR3 region is CASSVSFGGAYNEQFF. The DNA for the CDR3 is TGTGCCAGCAGCGTCAGTTTCGGGGGGGCCTACAATGAGCAGTTCTTC.

V and J are TRBV9 and TRBJ2-2; possible D gene TRBD2, 5 bases. Germline lookup yields CDR1 SGDLS and CDR2 YYNGEE. The CDR3 sequence is 14 residues long. Trimming removed 0 bases from V and 6 bases from J, with 9 bases in between. CDR3 in DNA: TGTGCCAGCAGCGTAGGAAGCGGAGCCGGGGAGCTGTTTTTT. It yields the protein CASSVGSGAGELFF.

The J gene is TRBJ1-4, the V gene TRBV28, with D hard to call. In germline, CDR1 is MDHEN, CDR2 SYDVKM. This CDR3 is built from 14 residues. Trimming took off 3 bases at V and 4 bases at J, with 9 bases between the two ends. CDR3 amino acids: CASSLGGINEKLFF. The CDR3 DNA reads TGTGCCAGCAGTTTGGGAGGGATTAATGAAAAACTGTTTTTT.

This sequence joins TRBV29-1 and TRBJ2-3, with D perhaps matching TRBD1 or TRBD2 (5 bases each). The CDR3 has 13 residues. Trimming removed 6 bases at V and 1 base at J, with 11 bases between. Germline values: CDR1 SQVTM, CDR2 ANQGSEA. CDR3 residues: CSVRGRGTDTQYF. Here the CDR3 DNA reads TGCAGCGTGAGGGGCAGGGGCACAGATACGCAGTATTTT.

Details on this clone: Different DNA sequences within this sample yield the same CDR3. This rearrangement joins TRBV29-1 to TRBJ2-7, with D unresolved. The ends were cut back, 2 bases at V and 2 bases at J, with 7 bases in the middle. Germline V gene data show CDR1 as SQVTM and CDR2 as ANQGSEA. The CDR3 covers 12 residues. The CDR3 protein is CSVESTPYEQYF. CDR3 sequence (DNA): TGCAGCGTTGAATCGACACCCTACGAGCAGTACTTC.

This clone was counted a few times. The chain has TRBV29-1 and TRBJ2-3, with TRBD2 matching over 12 bases. There are 16 residues in the CDR3. V was clipped by 3 bases and J by 6 bases; unmatched bases: 10. Germline V gene data show CDR1 as SQVTM and CDR2 as ANQGSEA. CDR3 in amino acids: CSVDGSASGGVDTQYF. CDR3 DNA: TGCAGCGTTGACGGTTCGGCTAGCGGGGGGGTGGATACGCAGTATTTT.

This clone was seen only a few times. The CDR3 coding sequence is TGTGCCTGGAGTGTACGAGCAGAGACCCAGTACTTC. This gives the protein CAWSVRAETQYF. The chain employs TRBV30 and TRBJ2-5; no definite D call. Trimming took off 0 bases at V and 4 bases at J, with 6 bases between the two ends. This CDR3 spans 12 amino acids. CDR1 and CDR2 (germline): GTSNPN, SVGIG (reference sequence).

The chain recombines TRBV5-1 with TRBJ1-2; 7 nucleotides agree with TRBD1. With 4 bases clipped from V and 6 bases from J, the junction kept 3 bases outside the gene matches. Germline V CDR1 and CDR2: SGHRS, YFSETQ. CDR3 length: 12 amino acids. The CDR3 DNA sequence: TGCGCCAGCAGCCCGGGACAGCATGGCTACACCTTC. It encodes CASSPGQHGYTF.

This clone has just a few counts. The rearrangement joins TRBV2 to TRBJ2-4, with D possibly TRBD1 on 5 matching bases. This CDR3 has 15 residues. Trimming shortened V by 4 bases and J by 7 bases, and 17 bases separated the two germline ends. Germline CDR1 and CDR2: SNHLY and FYNNEI. The CDR3: CASSVASGKHNIQYF. The CDR3 DNA reads TGTGCCAGCAGTGTTGCTTCAGGGAAGCATAACATTCAGTACTTC.

This clone was counted between two and nine times. V and J are TRBV7-2 and TRBJ2-1; 11 nucleotides agree with TRBD2. V shed 1 base and J 7 bases; nucleotides not matched to a gene: 6. This CDR3 contains 16 residues. Germline values: CDR1 SGHTA, CDR2 FQGNSA. CDR3 bases: TGTGCCAGCAGCTTAGATAGCGGGGGGGGACCAAATGAGCAGTTCTTC. Translated: CASSLDSGGGPNEQFF.

This clone was observed a handful of times. Different DNA sequences within this sample yield the same CDR3. The chain is built from TRBV30 and TRBJ2-7; D perhaps matches TRBD1 (6 bases). Germline V gives CDR1 GTSNPN, CDR2 SVGIG (reference sequence). Trimming removed 0 bases at V and 3 bases at J, with 6 bases between. CDR3 length: 12 residues. CDR3 residues: CAWSVQGYEQYF. DNA of the CDR3: TGTGCCTGGAGTGTACAGGGCTACGAGCAGTACTTC.

This clone was seen a single time. The rearrangement joins TRBV5-1 to TRBJ1-6; possibly TRBD1 for D (6 bases). This CDR3 comprises 15 residues. The V gene's germline CDR1 is SGHRS and CDR2 YFSETQ. Deletions cut 4 bases from V and 8 bases from J, with 16 bases between. Written as DNA, the CDR3 is TGCGCCAGCAGCCCCCGGACAGTTGGCGATTCACCCCTCCACTTT. Its translation is CASSPRTVGDSPLHF.

V is TRBV5-1 and J is TRBJ2-2; no clear D gene. Trimming cost V 0 bases and J 2 bases, with 14 bases left between them. This CDR3 is built from 17 residues. Germline CDR1 SGHRS, CDR2 YFSETQ. The CDR3 here is CASSLARLDGNTGELFF. CDR3 nucleotides: TGCGCCAGCAGCTTGGCCCGTCTAGATGGTAACACCGGGGAGCTGTTTTTT. Full variable domain (outside the CDR3, taken from reference TRBV5-1 and TRBJ2-2): KAGVTQTPRYLIKTRGQQVTLSCSPISGHRSVSWYQQTPGQGLQFLFEYFSETQRNKGNFPGRFSGRQFSNSRSEMNVSTLELGDSALYLCASSLARLDGNTGELFFGEGSRLTVL.

This clone has more than one count but fewer than ten. V is TRBV30 and J is TRBJ1-1; no firm D call. The germline V gene encodes CDR1 GTSNPN and CDR2 SVGIG (reference sequence). The ends were cut back, 0 bases at V and 5 bases at J, with 7 bases in the middle. The CDR3 spans 12 residues. This CDR3 reads CAWSVQRTEAFF. In DNA, the CDR3 is TGTGCCTGGAGTGTACAAAGAACTGAAGCTTTCTTT.